This T cell receptor (beta chain) was retrieved from a study of cytomegalovirus exposure and HLA in healthy donors (dated by TCRdb to about 2017). About the full investigation: An earlier analysis of some 550 of the donors reported approximately 270 Gb of sequence data and 100 million to 130 million unique TCR beta sequences from some 180 million T cells. Besides the first cohort of roughly 640 subjects, a separate validation cohort made up of about 120 different subjects was used. Rather than drawing on any new phenotypic data, the later analysis identified candidate immune exposures from TCR beta sequences and the way those sequences occurred across donors. The study combined high-throughput TCR immunosequencing, statistical association of individual TCRs with disease status, and machine learning to predict cytomegalovirus infection status. Using immunosequencing, the study profiled T cell repertoires from 500 to 800 subjects and related those repertoires to cytomegalovirus serostatus. Donor age, sex, ethnicity and CMV serostatus were compiled together with the repertoire data. Among the approximately 420 genotyped donors, about 85% belonged to the genetic ancestry cluster associated with self-reported Caucasian donors. An earlier analysis of a few hundred of the donors applied high-throughput TCR beta sequencing to assess whether each TCR beta V gene segment acted as functional or pseudogenic. Typing coverage varied by locus: roughly 620-640 donors for A, B, C, DRB1 and DQB1; roughly 510 for DQA1; 600 to 610 for DPA1; approximately 490 for DPB1. The study aimed to test whether signatures of past pathogen exposure could be identified by cataloging public T cell receptors. All discovery cohort repertoires had been generated on a single sequencing platform. To study patterns of TCR occurrence, a later analysis re-analyzed previously published TCR beta repertoires from several hundred donors and added high-resolution HLA genotyping. On average, approximately 250,000 unique TCR beta nucleotide sequences were sequenced per donor among about 400 genotyped donors of the cohort, with roughly 18% of those sequences being non-productive. In a later genetic analysis, genome-wide SNP genotypes for about three fifths of the roughly 670 donors were used, and that subset was treated as a discovery cohort. HLA typing covered class I and class II loci at four-digit resolution. Roughly 5 DR-DQ haplotypes were handled as single units for association and clustering, since linkage in the cohort was strong. An early release covering 500 to 750 HLA-typed donors comprised about 300 gigabases of sequencing data and around 86 million unique TCR sequences. The study at large found these results: While some public TCRs were present in many individuals, most TCR sequences turned up only very rarely across donors. The sequencing pipeline was judged likely to have produced a cluster of highly shared sequence variants as a technical artifact. A later analysis found that most CMV-associated TCR beta chains appeared HLA-restricted, with HLA associations seemingly driven largely by CMV exposure. According to a later analysis, parvovirus B19, influenza, CMV and Epstein-Barr virus appeared linked to several top co-occurrence clusters. The cohort was sequenced for TCR beta chains only, and without alpha or paired-chain data the features that could be detected were limited. In a later analysis, the rate of TCR association differed among HLA loci, with DRB1 alleles having the most associated TCRs and HLA-C alleles having the fewest. Broadly in line with IMGT annotations, most TCR beta V segments showed up in productive rearrangements about 87% or about 30% of the time in an earlier analysis of 450 to 600 of the donors. In both the original and validation cohorts, the classifier was reported to diagnose cytomegalovirus status with high specificity and sensitivity. Because HLA typing was missing for some donors at each locus, association tests included only the typed subset. The earlier analysis of a few hundred of the donors excluded some 15 rarely observed V segments, including chromosome 9 orphons, because counts were too low. Assigning TCR associations to individual alleles was difficult when HLA alleles, especially DR and DQ, strongly co-occurred. An association between a missense DCLRE1C variant and V-gene and J-gene trimming of TCR beta chains was found in a later genetic analysis and replicated in an independent cohort. A few of the identified cytomegalovirus-associated TCR beta chains were confirmed in vitro to be specific for cytomegalovirus antigens. The authors suggested that the approach could potentially be extended to other disease states and immunological phenotypes. A further reported finding was that TCR beta sequences accurately predicted the HLA-A and HLA-B alleles for most subjects in the first cohort. A later analysis associated roughly 17,000 TCR beta sequences with specific HLA alleles at a false discovery rate of 0.05. A later analysis found that HLA-associated TCR beta chains were more clonally expanded and had lower generation probabilities than equally common non-associated chains. Linkage disequilibrium might explain the correlated functional status among segregating V segments, but an unknown experimental factor could not be excluded. According to a later genetic analysis, donors in an Asian-associated ancestry cluster had fewer N-insertions in productive TCRs than the approximately 690-donor mean. Roughly uniform sequencing depth across donors was assumed in presence/absence analyses, although this assumption may not hold. The study gave a list of about 170 TCR beta chains associated with cytomegalovirus. Because the 87-base-pair reads could not distinguish some IMGT-functional V segments, including TRBV6-2 and TRBV6-3, those segments were excluded. CMV serostatus was the only immune exposure information available for the cohort.

As regards this clone: The specificity of this receptor is unknown. Base quality data are lacking; no much larger clone is found one base away.

The cohort was made up of hundreds of healthy bone marrow donors. All cohort members were sampled while nominally healthy, although unrecorded immune exposures were likely present. The donor was CMV seropositive and belonged to the group of about 290 seropositive cohort members. Every donor gave a peripheral blood sample, and the peripheral blood mononuclear cells from that sample were used for TCR beta sequencing. The Qiagen DNeasy Blood Extraction Kit was used to extract genomic DNA from the blood cell samples. The method was the immunoSEQ multiplex PCR assay. The multiplex PCR relied on a mix of 60 forward primers for TCR Vbeta segments and 13 reverse primers for TCR Jbeta segments. The CDR3 region of rearranged TCR beta genes was amplified from genomic DNA by a multiplex PCR assay. Amplified TCR beta libraries were sequenced as 87-base-pair reads on the Illumina HiSeq System. As for the authors' bioinformatics: In a later analysis, some 80 million unique TCR beta chains were counted across the 666 repertoires, and roughly 11 million of these chains were shared by at least two donors. To remove PCR and sequencing errors, raw reads were error-corrected and collapsed into unique sequences using a nearest-neighbor algorithm that merged closely related sequences. V, D and J gene segments were assigned by aligning CDR3 sequences to IMGT reference sequences. Each retained sequence needed at least a six-nucleotide match to both a V gene segment and a J gene segment. A rearrangement counted as productive if the CDR3 had no stop codons and remained in frame with V and J, and every other rearrangement counted as non-productive. CDR3 was defined by IMGT convention, running from the second conserved V-encoded cysteine to the conserved J-encoded phenylalanine. Sequences without an unambiguous match to a single V gene segment were excluded from the earlier analysis of approximately 600 of the donors. An earlier analysis of almost 600 of the donors classified V segments as functional when productive rearrangements were above 56.7% and as segregating when the standard deviation between donors was above 5%. To diagnose cytomegalovirus status from the catalog of TCR beta chain sequences, a statistical classification framework was built. A later analysis assigned V and J genes by comparing TCR nucleotide sequences with IMGT/GENE-DB human TR gene sequences. The TCRdist pipeline was used in a later analysis to assign CDR3 sequences and most-parsimonious VDJ recombination scenarios. In a later analysis, each TCR beta chain was defined by its CDR3 amino acid sequence together with its V-gene family, and reads without a unique V-gene family were excluded. As a way to deal with suspected cross-contamination and a sequencing artifact, a later analysis dropped 500 to 700 nucleotide sequences that were highly shared and had low generation probability. In a later analysis, a clonal expansion index was calculated for each public chain from normalized within-repertoire ranks of inferred template counts. A later analysis computed generation probabilities with a VDJ recombination model fitted to out-of-frame rearrangements, and checked the results against IGoR. A later analysis scored TCR-TCR, TCR-HLA and TCR-CMV co-occurrence with hypergeometric tests, applying a repertoire-size bias correction to TCR pairs. False discovery rates were estimated in a later analysis by permuting HLA or CMV assignments 20 times. In a later analysis, co-occurring TCRs were grouped using DBSCAN, and TCRdist sequence similarity was added for clustering within HLA-allele-positive subsets. Repertoires with fewer than 30,000 or more than 120,000 public chains, plus five repertoires with anomalous nucleotide sharing, were excluded from co-occurrence clustering. TCRdb limited this immuneACCESS table to in-frame rearrangements with V and J called. A share of clones is missing; checked studies link under half to unresolved V genes, and the rest is unexplained. V, J and clone size are taken as reported in that table, and D and trimming were inferred from the DNA itself. The sample records more than 110,000 clones, more than 60% of which are singletons. The ten largest clones take up 8.8% of the sample.

The CDR3 holds 15 amino acids from the cysteine to the phenylalanine. Only CDR3 DNA is held: 45 bases, read in frame from base 1. Per the germline V gene, SGHTA is the CDR1 and FQGNSA is the CDR2. V is shortened by 4 bases, J by 7 bases, and the region joining them spans 19 bases. The sequence derives from a woman in her fifties or sixties in good health and CMV-seropositive. Specimen: PBMCs. The receptor chain draws on TRBV7-2 and TRBJ2-5, and perhaps TRBD2 as D gene, on 5 matching bases. The CDR3: CASSSWGGSLGTQYF. The DNA sequence is given as TGTGCCAGCAGCTCCTGGGGTGGTTCACTAGGGACCCAGTACTTC.